This is a list of T cell receptor beta chains from one sample in a study of T cells in Graves' hyperthyroidism and ophthalmopathy. TCRdb re-called the multiplex PCR reads with MiXCR, one entry per CDR3 protein. This repertoire shows 480,000 or so distinct CDR3 sequences, 40% to 50% found once; its top ten account for about 45%. Input material: peripheral blood or thyroid tissue (not recorded which). The origin of the receptors is an adult woman with Graves' disease, either hyperthyroidism or ophthalmopathy (not recorded which). The CDR3 runs from the conserved cysteine through the conserved F or W. A D gene is named only where the DNA matches it firmly. Clone size, where shown, is once, few, many, or a class for clones that have expanded.

>.|.|TRBV18|TRBJ1-5
CASSPRGKPQHF
TGTGCCAGCTCGCCCAGGGGAAAGCCCCAGCATTTT
>.|.|TRBV7-9|TRBJ1-2
CASSLERDTYGYTF
TGTGCCAGCAGCTTAGAGCGGGATACCTATGGCTACACCTTC
>.|.|TRBV7-6|TRBJ2-5
CASSLTPGPGKETQYF
TGTGCCAGCAGCTTAACTCCGGGTCCAGGGAAAGAGACCCAGTACTTC
>.|.|TRBV12-3/TRBV12-4|TRBJ1-1
CASSFVRESTEAFF
TGTGCCAGCAGTTTCGTCAGGGAGAGCACTGAAGCTTTCTTT
>.|TRBD1|TRBV10-1|TRBJ2-7
CAIMDRGEYEQYF
TGCGCCATCATGGACAGGGGCGAATACGAGCAGTACTTC
>.|.|TRBV6-1|TRBJ2-5
CASSVGLGETQYF
TGTGCCAGCAGTGTGGGGTTGGGAGAGACCCAGTACTTC
>.|.|TRBV10-2|TRBJ1-5
CASSGYPGARLTQPQHF
TGCGCCAGCAGTGGTTATCCGGGGGCGAGGCTCACTCAGCCCCAGCATTTT
>once|TRBD1|TRBV10-3|TRBJ2-5
CAISFGQGMMETQYF
TGTGCCATCAGTTTTGGACAGGGGATGATGGAGACCCAGTACTTC
>.|TRBD1|TRBV25-1|TRBJ2-2
CASRAPGQGAFGRNGELFF
TGTGCCAGCAGAGCACCGGGACAGGGGGCTTTCGGGAGAAACGGGGAGCTGTTTTTT
>many|.|TRBV10-3|TRBJ2-5
CAIGLDTQYF
TGTGCCATCGGGCTGGATACCCAGTACTTC
>.|.|TRBV11-2|TRBJ2-5
CASSLDITRVQAQYF
TGTGCCAGCAGCTTGGACATAACCCGAGTCCAGGCCCAGTACTTC
>.|TRBD1|TRBV6-6|TRBJ1-5
CASSEEPTGVNQPQHF
TGTGCCAGCAGTGAAGAACCGACAGGGGTAAATCAGCCCCAGCATTTT
>.|.|TRBV24-1|TRBJ2-2
CATSDSYPGELFF
TGTGCCACCAGTGATTCCTATCCCGGGGAGCTGTTTTTT
>many|.|TRBV19|TRBJ2-7
CASSFSGPYEQYF
TGTGCCAGTAGCTTTAGCGGACCCTACGAGCAGTACTTC
>many|TRBD2|TRBV6-2/TRBV6-3|TRBJ2-7
CASSYREGYQYF
TGTGCCAGCAGTTACAGGGAGGGATACCAGTACTTC
>.|.|TRBV29-1|TRBJ1-4
CSVEGVPDEKLFF
TGCAGCGTTGAAGGGGTGCCGGATGAAAAACTGTTTTTT
>.|.|TRBV6-6|TRBJ2-2
CASSPISGPWWELFF
TGTGCCAGCAGTCCAATTTCGGGACCCTGGTGGGAGCTGTTTTTT
>.|TRBD1|TRBV24-1|TRBJ1-5
CATSDPKTGAVQPQHF
TGTGCCACCAGTGACCCTAAGACAGGGGCCGTTCAGCCCCAGCATTTT
>.|.|TRBV10-2|TRBJ1-1
CASRRGRASGMNTEAFF
TGCGCCAGCAGAAGAGGTCGGGCCTCAGGAATGAACACTGAAGCTTTCTTT
>.|.|TRBV29-1|TRBJ2-5
CSGAGYQETQYF
TGCAGCGGCGCCGGGTACCAAGAGACCCAGTACTTC
>many|.|TRBV19|TRBJ2-2
CASSAQTGELFF
TGTGCCAGTAGTGCCCAGACCGGGGAGCTGTTTTTT
>many|.|TRBV6-1|TRBJ1-2
CASSEAGTRGYTF
TGTGCCAGCAGTGAAGCGGGGACTCGTGGCTACACCTTC
>.|TRBD1|TRBV15|TRBJ1-1
CATSRTGTEAFF
TGTGCCACCAGCAGGACAGGGACTGAAGCTTTCTTT
>.|.|TRBV19|TRBJ1-5
CASSIQTGTVQHF
TGTGCCAGTAGTATTCAAACCGGGACGGTCCAGCATTTT
>many|TRBD1|TRBV12-3/TRBV12-4|TRBJ1-4
CASSIRQGGPEKLFF
TGTGCCAGCAGTATTCGACAGGGTGGGCCTGAAAAACTGTTTTTT
>.|TRBD1|TRBV2|TRBJ2-7
CASSERVRGLEEQYF
TGTGCCAGCAGTGAAAGGGTCAGGGGGCTAGAGGAGCAGTACTTC
>.|.|TRBV24-1|TRBJ1-5
CATIGDVGRQPQHF
TGTGCCACCATTGGGGACGTAGGGCGCCAGCCCCAGCATTTT
>.|.|TRBV27|TRBJ1-2
CASSPLTGSRGYGYTF
TGTGCCAGCAGCCCGTTGACAGGTTCTCGGGGCTATGGCTACACCTTC
>.|.|TRBV29-1|TRBJ2-7
CSVESGLAETYEQYF
TGCAGCGTTGAGTCGGGGTTGGCGGAAACCTACGAGCAGTACTTC
>.|.|TRBV11-2|TRBJ1-6
CASSTPGEISPLHF
TGTGCCAGCAGCACCCCCGGGGAGATTTCACCCCTCCACTTT
>many|TRBD1|TRBV2|TRBJ1-4
CASTQGVYEKLFF
TGTGCCAGCACACAGGGGGTCTATGAAAAACTGTTTTTT
>many|.|TRBV7-6|TRBJ2-7
CASSPIGGSYEQYF
TGTGCCAGCAGCCCCATCGGGGGTTCTTACGAGCAGTACTTC
>.|TRBD1|TRBV9|TRBJ1-3
CASSFNTGGAGNTIYF
TGTGCCAGCAGCTTTAACACAGGGGGGGCTGGAAACACCATATATTTT
>many|.|TRBV20-1|TRBJ2-2
CSARRAFGPTGELFF
TGCAGTGCTAGACGGGCATTTGGCCCCACCGGGGAGCTGTTTTTT